The clone carrying this TCR beta chain was observed many times. This sample was taken from a study of prognosis after radiotherapy for stage I lung cancer. V was shortened by 0 bases and J by 4 bases, with 10 bases between the two germline ends. The CDR3 is made up of 14 amino acids. Germline values: CDR1 SGDLS, CDR2 YYNGEE. From genomic DNA, TCR beta CDR3 was amplified by two-round multiplex PCR. The first round of PCR was done with primers that matched each TRBV and TRBJ gene. TCRdb passed the multiplex PCR reads through MiXCR, listing each CDR3 protein once. The sample has over 50,000 distinct CDR3 sequences, roughly 35% seen once.

The chain joins TRBV9 to TRBJ1-2; D is ambiguous. The material sequenced was PBMCs, taken before or after stereotactic body radiation therapy (not recorded which). The clonotype was recovered from a donor aged 50 or older with non-small cell lung cancer. Here the CDR3 reads CASSVGVVFYGYTF. CDR3 in DNA: TGTGCCAGCAGCGTAGGGGTCGTTTTCTATGGCTACACCTTC.